This TCR beta chain derives from a study of immune reconstitution after stem cell transplant in scleroderma (dated by TCRdb to 2017 to 2019). Library preparation was by RT-PCR. TCRdb records Illumina MiSeq as the sequencer. The public reads were run again by TCRdb, first through fastp at Q25 and then through MiXCR, and only productive beta chains were kept. Rows are unified per CDR3 protein, each entry keeping the most common DNA and genes. A total of around 5,600 distinct CDR3 sequences appear in this sample, less than 9.5% of them only once. The ten largest account for 10% of the sample. Relative to its sample, this clonotype is medium-sized (0.01 to 0.1%). Its antigen is unknown. Base qualities are missing; no much larger clone stands one base away. The germline V gene (reference sequence) provides CDR1 LNHDA and CDR2 SQIVND. V is reduced by 6 bases and J by 4 bases, leaving a spacing of 15 bases between them. The CDR3 numbers 14 residues from cysteine through phenylalanine. Left in the record is the CDR3 DNA by itself, 42 bases read in frame from the first base.

The chain employs TRBV19 and TRBJ1-2, with TRBD1 as a weak D call on 6 bases. Sampling was done before or after autologous hematopoietic stem cell transplantation (not recorded which). This receptor was identified in a male donor with systemic sclerosis. Here the CDR3 is given as CASSSGQNRYGYTF. The nucleotide sequence is TGTGCCAGTAGCTCCGGACAGAACCGCTATGGCTACACCTTC.